Given below is one T cell receptor beta chain in context. Its cognate antigen is unknown. Amplification used 60 Vbeta primers and 13 Jbeta primers. Methods used by the authors: An analysis that came later counted 77 million or so unique TCR beta chains, 10 million to 11 million shared. Generated by immunoSEQ multiplex PCR, the TCRdb table keeps only in-frame clones and is missing some. The V and J calls and clone size were taken over from that table, and D and trimming were inferred from the DNA. The table includes 110,000 or so clones, around 15% detected once. It was healthy bone marrow donors who served as donors. Germline CDR1 SQVTM, CDR2 ANQGSEA. The CDR3 sequence is 15 residues long. J was trimmed by 6 bases and V by 4 bases; bases with no gene match: 12. The sample comes from a study of cytomegalovirus exposure and HLA in healthy donors. On the study more broadly: As released early, the data held about 85 million unique TCRs from HLA-typed donors.

Regarding the study as a whole: Later work associated more than 15,000 TCR beta sequences with HLA alleles at 0.05 false discovery rate.

The sample was PBMCs. The sequence came from a female donor in good health and CMV-seronegative. The J gene is TRBJ1-2, the V gene TRBV29-1; TRBD1 aligns across 9 bases. The CDR3 region has the DNA TGCAGCGTTGTAATTTTGGGACAGGGACCAGATGGCTACACCTTC. This encodes CSVVILGQGPDGYTF.